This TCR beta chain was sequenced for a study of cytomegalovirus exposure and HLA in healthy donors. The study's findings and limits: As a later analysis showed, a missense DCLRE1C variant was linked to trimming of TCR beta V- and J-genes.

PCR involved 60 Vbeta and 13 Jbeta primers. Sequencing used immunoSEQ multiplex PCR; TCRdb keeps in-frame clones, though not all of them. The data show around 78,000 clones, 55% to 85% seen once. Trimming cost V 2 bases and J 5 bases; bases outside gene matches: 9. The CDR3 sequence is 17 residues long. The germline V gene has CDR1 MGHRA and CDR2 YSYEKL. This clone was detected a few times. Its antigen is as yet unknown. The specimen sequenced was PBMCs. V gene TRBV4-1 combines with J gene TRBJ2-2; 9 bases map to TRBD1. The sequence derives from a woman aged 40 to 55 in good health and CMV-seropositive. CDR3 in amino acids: CASSQLPGQGLTGELFF. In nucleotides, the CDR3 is TGCGCCAGCAGCCAATTACCGGGACAGGGATTAACCGGGGAGCTGTTTTTT.